The clone carrying this TCR beta chain appeared a few times. The data are from a study of molecular identifiers for immune sequencing clone quantification. Trimming at V came to 2 bases and at J to 4 bases, leaving 7 bases not matched to a gene. This CDR3 contains 15 residues. TCRdb passed the PCR reads through MiXCR, listing each CDR3 protein once. The table records approximately 680,000 distinct CDR3 sequences, less than 30% of them present only once. The sequence was collected from a human donor in good health. Some libraries in this study had Jurkat cell RNA spiked in. Source material: naive CD8+ T cells from blood, with Jurkat cell RNA spiked in. Sample subset: FACS-sorted CD8+CD4-CCR7+CD45RA+ naive T cells. J is TRBJ1-2 and V is TRBV12-3 or TRBV12-4; TRBD1 matches at 7 bases. CDR3 protein: CASSLLGQVGYGYTF. In nucleotides, the CDR3 is TGTGCCAGCAGTTTACTTGGACAGGTTGGCTATGGCTACACCTTC.